Listed below are T cell receptor beta chains from one sample, sequenced in a study of regulatory T cells. Libraries were prepared by immunoSEQ multiplex PCR; TCRdb keeps only in-frame clonotypes and omits some of them. The repertoire holds approximately 31,000 clones, with roughly 93% as singletons. Specimen: conventional CD4+ T cells sorted from blood. All receptors come from a child aged 2-15 years with CD3G deficiency. Both conserved end residues are part of each CDR3. The D gene is left open where the match is weak. Clone size is shown for a subset of rows, as once, few, many or a class of expanded clone.

>NA|TRBJ2-1|TRBV21-1|once|16
CASSPTRPSSYNEQFF
TGTGCCAGCAGCCCGACTAGACCGAGCTCCTACAATGAGCAGTTCTTC
>TRBD1|TRBJ1-5|TRBV28|NA|15
CASSWGGGLNQPQHF
TGTGCCAGCAGTTGGGGAGGGGGCCTCAATCAGCCCCAGCATTTT
>NA|TRBJ2-3|TRBV28|NA|12
CASSTTQYTQYF
TGTGCCAGCAGTACAACCCAGTATACGCAGTATTTT
>NA|TRBJ2-2|TRBV28|NA|14
CASSVFRHTGELFF
TGTGCCAGCAGTGTCTTCAGGCACACCGGGGAGCTGTTTTTT
>TRBD2|TRBJ2-7|TRBV7-8|once|19
CASSLVSGVGLAADYEQYF
TGTGCCAGCAGCTTAGTCTCTGGAGTTGGGCTAGCGGCCGACTACGAGCAGTACTTC
>TRBD2|TRBJ2-1|TRBV6-6|NA|15
CASRTSGRAENEQFF
TGTGCCAGCAGAACAAGCGGGAGGGCCGAAAATGAGCAGTTCTTC
>NA|TRBJ2-2|TRBV19|NA|14
CASSRRERTGELFF
TGTGCCAGTAGTAGGAGGGAGCGCACCGGGGAGCTGTTTTTT
>NA|TRBJ2-7|TRBV6-1|NA|14
CASTSRRGTYEQYF
TGTGCCAGCACCTCGCGAAGAGGGACCTACGAGCAGTACTTC
>NA|TRBJ2-5|TRBV7-8|NA|14
CASSVSDSLGGQYF
TGTGCCAGCAGCGTTTCGGACAGCCTTGGAGGGCAGTACTTC
>NA|TRBJ2-7|TRBV28|NA|17
CASSSKLPPGLEYEQYF
TGTGCCAGCAGTTCCAAACTCCCTCCGGGGTTAGAGTACGAGCAGTACTTC
>NA|TRBJ2-7|TRBV28|NA|13
CASSLGRVYEQYF
TGTGCCAGCAGTTTGGGACGGGTCTACGAGCAGTACTTC
>NA|TRBJ1-5|TRBV28|NA|15
CASSPGRAGFQPQHF
TGTGCCAGCAGTCCGGGTCGGGCGGGATTCCAGCCCCAGCATTTT
>TRBD2|TRBJ2-1|TRBV28|NA|17
CASSHLVGLAGVNEQFF
TGTGCCAGCAGTCATTTAGTGGGACTAGCGGGAGTCAATGAGCAGTTCTTC
>NA|TRBJ2-5|TRBV7-9|NA|17
CASSRIRGAGWQETQYF
TGTGCCAGCAGCCGCATCAGGGGCGCGGGGTGGCAAGAGACCCAGTACTTC
>TRBD2|TRBJ2-1|TRBV27|NA|19
CASSPRAGRRWGGYNEQFF
TGTGCCAGCAGTCCCCGGGCGGGAAGGAGGTGGGGGGGTTACAATGAGCAGTTCTTC
>NA|TRBJ2-3|TRBV5-1|NA|14
CASSLGELADTQYF
TGCGCCAGCAGCTTGGGCGAACTCGCAGATACGCAGTATTTT
>NA|TRBJ1-2|TRBV28|NA|14
CASSLGGTSHGYTF
TGTGCCAGCAGTTTAGGTGGGACAAGCCATGGCTACACCTTC
>NA|TRBJ2-7|TRBV28|NA|15
CASSLFSVARYEQYF
TGTGCCAGCAGCCTCTTCTCGGTCGCCCGATACGAGCAGTACTTC
>NA|TRBJ2-3|TRBV7-9|NA|15
CASSPQIHGSKGEYF
TGTGCCAGCAGCCCCCAAATACACGGCAGCAAGGGGGAGTATTTT
>TRBD2|TRBJ2-7|TRBV28|NA|19
CASRPTSGRLGTSSYEQYF
TGTGCCAGCAGACCGACTAGCGGGAGGTTAGGAACTAGCTCCTACGAGCAGTACTTC
>NA|TRBJ2-5|TRBV5-1|NA|15
CASSLERAGGETQYF
TGCGCCAGCAGCTTGGAGCGGGCGGGTGGAGAGACCCAGTACTTC
>NA|TRBJ2-2|TRBV27|NA|14
CASRGRRNTGELFF
TGTGCCAGCCGGGGACGGAGGAACACCGGGGAGCTGTTTTTT
>TRBD2|TRBJ2-1|TRBV27|NA|15
CASILLRGLVLEKFF
TGTGCCAGCATCCTACTAAGGGGACTAGTCCTTGAGAAGTTCTTC
>NA|TRBJ2-5|TRBV28|NA|15
CASSSAGAAQETQYF
TGTGCCAGCAGTTCAGCAGGAGCAGCCCAAGAGACCCAGTACTTC
>NA|TRBJ1-1|TRBV28|NA|13
CASSRDPYTEAFF
TGTGCCAGCAGTCGGGACCCTTACACTGAAGCTTTCTTT
>TRBD1|TRBJ2-1|TRBV28|NA|16
CASRSGQGTAYNEQFF
TGTGCCAGCAGGTCGGGACAGGGAACGGCCTACAATGAGCAGTTCTTC
>NA|TRBJ2-3|TRBV20-1|NA|11
CSAAMGDTQYF
TGCAGTGCCGCCATGGGAGATACGCAGTATTTT